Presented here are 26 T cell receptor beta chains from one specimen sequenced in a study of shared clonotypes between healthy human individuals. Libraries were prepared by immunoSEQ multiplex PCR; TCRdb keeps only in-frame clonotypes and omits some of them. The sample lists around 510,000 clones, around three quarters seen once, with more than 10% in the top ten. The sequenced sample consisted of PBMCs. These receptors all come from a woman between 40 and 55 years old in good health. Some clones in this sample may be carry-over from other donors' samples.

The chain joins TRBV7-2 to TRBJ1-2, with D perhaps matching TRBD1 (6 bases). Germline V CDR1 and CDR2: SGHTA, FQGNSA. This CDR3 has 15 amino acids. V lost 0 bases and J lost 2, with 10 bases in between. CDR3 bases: TGTGCCAGCAGCTTAGCCTCCACAGGGAACTATGGCTACACCTTC. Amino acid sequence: CASSLASTGNYGYTF.

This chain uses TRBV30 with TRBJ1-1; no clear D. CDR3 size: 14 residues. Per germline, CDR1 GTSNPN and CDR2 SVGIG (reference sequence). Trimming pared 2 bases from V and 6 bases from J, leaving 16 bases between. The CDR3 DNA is TGTGCCTGGAGTAAGCTACGCTTCGAGGCTGAAGCTTTCTTT. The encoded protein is CAWSKLRFEAEAFF.

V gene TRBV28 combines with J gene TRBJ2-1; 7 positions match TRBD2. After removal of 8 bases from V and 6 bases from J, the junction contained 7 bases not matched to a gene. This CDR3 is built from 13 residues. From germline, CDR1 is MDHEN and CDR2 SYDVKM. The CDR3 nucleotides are TGTGCCAGCCGTGGGGCGGGAGTCAATGAGCAGTTCTTC. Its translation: CASRGAGVNEQFF.

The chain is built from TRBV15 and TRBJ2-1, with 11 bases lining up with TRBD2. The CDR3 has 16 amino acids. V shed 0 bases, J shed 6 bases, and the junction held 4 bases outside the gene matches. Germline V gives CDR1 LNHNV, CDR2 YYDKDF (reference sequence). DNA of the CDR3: TGTGCCACCAGCAGAGATCTAGCGGGAGGCATCAATGAGCAGTTCTTC. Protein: CATSRDLAGGINEQFF.

DNA of the CDR3: TGTGCCAGCAGCTTAGGTAGCGGGAGGGTGACAGATACGCAGTATTTT. Protein product: CASSLGSGRVTDTQYF. The V call is TRBV7-2, the J call TRBJ2-3, with 11 bases fitting TRBD2. Germline V gene sequence: CDR1 SGHTA, CDR2 FQGNSA. This CDR3 contains 16 residues. Trimming at V came to 1 base and at J to 3 bases, leaving 3 bases not matched to a gene.

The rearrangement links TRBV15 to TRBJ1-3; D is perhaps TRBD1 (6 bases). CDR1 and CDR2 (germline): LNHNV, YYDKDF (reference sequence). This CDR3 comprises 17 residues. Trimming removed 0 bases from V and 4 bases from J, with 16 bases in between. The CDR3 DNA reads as TGTGCCACCAGCAGAGATAGGGGGAGACTCTCCGGAAACACCATATATTTT. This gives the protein CATSRDRGRLSGNTIYF.

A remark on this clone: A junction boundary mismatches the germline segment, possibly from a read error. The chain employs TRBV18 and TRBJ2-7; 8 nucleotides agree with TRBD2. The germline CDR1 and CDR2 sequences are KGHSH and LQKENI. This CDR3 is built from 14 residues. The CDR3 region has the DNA TGTGCCAGCTCACCGGGCGGGAGGTCCTCCGAGCAGTACTTC. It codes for CASSPGGRSSEQYF. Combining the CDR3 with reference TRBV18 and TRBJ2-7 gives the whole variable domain NAGVMQNPRHLVRRRGQEARLRCSPMKGHSHVYWYRQLPEEGLKFMVYLQKENIIDESGMPKERFSAEFPKEGPSILRIQQVVRGDSAAYFCASSPGGRSSEQYFGPGTRLTVT.

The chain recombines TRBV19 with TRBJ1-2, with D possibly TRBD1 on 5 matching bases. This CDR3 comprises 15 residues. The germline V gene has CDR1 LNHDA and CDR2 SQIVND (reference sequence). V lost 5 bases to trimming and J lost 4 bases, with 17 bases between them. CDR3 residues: CASSVRNLGPYGYTF. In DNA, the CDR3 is TGTGCCAGTAGTGTCCGAAACCTGGGGCCCTATGGCTACACCTTC.

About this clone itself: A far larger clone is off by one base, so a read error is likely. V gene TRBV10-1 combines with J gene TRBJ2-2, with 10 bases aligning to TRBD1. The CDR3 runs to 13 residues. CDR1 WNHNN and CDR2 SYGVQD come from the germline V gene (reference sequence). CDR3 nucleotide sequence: TGCGCCAGCCAGACAGGGGGCGGCGGGGAGCTGCTTTTT. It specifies CASQTGGGGELLF.

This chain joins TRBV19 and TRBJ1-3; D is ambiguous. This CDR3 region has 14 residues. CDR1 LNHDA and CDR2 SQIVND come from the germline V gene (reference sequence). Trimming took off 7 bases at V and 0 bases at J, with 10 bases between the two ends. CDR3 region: CASKIQSSGNTIYF. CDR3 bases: TGTGCCAGTAAGATACAAAGCTCTGGAAACACCATATATTTT.

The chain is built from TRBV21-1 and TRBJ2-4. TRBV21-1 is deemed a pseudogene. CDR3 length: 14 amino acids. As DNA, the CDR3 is TGTGCCAGCAGCAAAGTACCAAAGGGAAACATTCAGTACTTC. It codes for CASSKVPKGNIQYF.

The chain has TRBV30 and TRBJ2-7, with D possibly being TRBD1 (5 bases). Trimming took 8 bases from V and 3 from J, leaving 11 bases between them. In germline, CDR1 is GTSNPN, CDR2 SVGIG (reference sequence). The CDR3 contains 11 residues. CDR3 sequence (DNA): TGTGCCCACGGAAGGGGCTACGAGCAGTACTTC. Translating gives CAHGRGYEQYF.

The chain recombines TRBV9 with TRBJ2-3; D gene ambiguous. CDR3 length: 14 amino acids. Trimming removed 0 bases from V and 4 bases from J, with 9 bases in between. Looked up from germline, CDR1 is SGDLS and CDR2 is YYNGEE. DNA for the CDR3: TGTGCCAGCAGCGTAGTCCAGTCACCAGATACGCAGTATTTT. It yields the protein CASSVVQSPDTQYF.

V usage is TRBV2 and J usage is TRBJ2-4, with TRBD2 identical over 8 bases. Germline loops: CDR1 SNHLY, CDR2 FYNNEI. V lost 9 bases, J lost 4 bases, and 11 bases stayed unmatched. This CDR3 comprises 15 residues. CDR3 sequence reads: CARAVSSGIKNIQYF. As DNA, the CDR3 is TGTGCCAGAGCAGTTAGTAGCGGGATTAAAAACATTCAGTACTTC.

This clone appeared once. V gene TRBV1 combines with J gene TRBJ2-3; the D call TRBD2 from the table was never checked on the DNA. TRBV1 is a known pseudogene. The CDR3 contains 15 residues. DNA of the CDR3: TGCACCAGCAGCAGTCGCCTACCTGCGGCTGATACGCAGTATTTT. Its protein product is CTSSSRLPAADTQYF.

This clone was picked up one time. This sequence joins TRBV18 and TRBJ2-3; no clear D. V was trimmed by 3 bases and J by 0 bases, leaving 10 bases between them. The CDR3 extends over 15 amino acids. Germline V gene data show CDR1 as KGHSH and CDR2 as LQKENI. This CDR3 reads CASSPSAGSTDTQYF. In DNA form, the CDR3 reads TGTGCCAGCTCACCCTCGGCAGGTAGCACAGATACGCAGTATTTT.

CDR3 sequence: CSVESVAGAMGDEQFF. The CDR3 region has the DNA TGCAGCGTTGAATCGGTAGCGGGAGCTATGGGGGATGAGCAGTTCTTC. The chain uses TRBV29-1 and TRBJ2-1; 9 positions match TRBD2. The CDR3 loop spans 16 amino acids. J was trimmed by 8 bases and V by 2 bases; bases with no gene match: 13. Germline V gene sequence: CDR1 SQVTM, CDR2 ANQGSEA.

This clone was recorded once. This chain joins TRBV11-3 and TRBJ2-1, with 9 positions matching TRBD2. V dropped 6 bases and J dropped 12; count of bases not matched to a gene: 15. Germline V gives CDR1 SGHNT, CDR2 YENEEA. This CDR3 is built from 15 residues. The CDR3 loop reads CASSPGTSHKLGQFF. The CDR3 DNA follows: TGTGCCAGCAGTCCCGGGACTAGCCACAAATTGGGGCAGTTCTTC.

In nucleotides, the CDR3 is TGTGCCAGCACCCCTGACCCGAGCGCTAGCACAGATACGCAGTATTTT. Its protein is CASTPDPSASTDTQYF. This sequence joins TRBV5-4 and TRBJ2-3; D uncertain. The CDR3 contains 16 residues. The germline gives CDR1 SGHNT, CDR2 YYREEE (reference sequence). Trimming pared 6 bases from V and 0 bases from J, leaving 17 bases between.

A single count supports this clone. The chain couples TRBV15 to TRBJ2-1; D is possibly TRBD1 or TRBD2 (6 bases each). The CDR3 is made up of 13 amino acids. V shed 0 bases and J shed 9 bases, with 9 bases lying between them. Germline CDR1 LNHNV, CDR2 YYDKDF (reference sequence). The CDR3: CATSRDKGGEQFF. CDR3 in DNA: TGTGCCACCAGCAGAGATAAGGGGGGTGAGCAGTTCTTC. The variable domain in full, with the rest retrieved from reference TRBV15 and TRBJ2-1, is DAMVIQNPRYQVTQFGKPVTLSCSQTLNHNVMYWYQQKSSQAPKLLFHYYDKDFNNEADTPDNFQSRRPNTSFCFLDIRSPGLGDTAMYLCATSRDKGGEQFFGPGTRLTVL.

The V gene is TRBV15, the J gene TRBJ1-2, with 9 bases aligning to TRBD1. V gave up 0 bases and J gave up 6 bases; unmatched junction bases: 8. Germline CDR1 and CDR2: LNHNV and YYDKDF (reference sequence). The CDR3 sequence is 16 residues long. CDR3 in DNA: TGTGCCACCAGCAGAGATTTTGGGGACAGGGAAAATGGCTACACCTTC. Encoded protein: CATSRDFGDRENGYTF.

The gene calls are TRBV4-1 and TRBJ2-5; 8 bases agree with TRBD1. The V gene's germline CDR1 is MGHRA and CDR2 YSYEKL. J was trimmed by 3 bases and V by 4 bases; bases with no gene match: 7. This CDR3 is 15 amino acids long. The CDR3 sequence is CASSPPGTGKETQYF. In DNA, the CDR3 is TGCGCCAGCAGCCCCCCCGGGACAGGCAAAGAGACCCAGTACTTC.

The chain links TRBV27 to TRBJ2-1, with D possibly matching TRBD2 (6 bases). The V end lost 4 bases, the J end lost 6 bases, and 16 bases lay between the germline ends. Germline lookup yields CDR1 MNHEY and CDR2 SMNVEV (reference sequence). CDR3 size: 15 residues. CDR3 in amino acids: CASSYPGVAANEQFF. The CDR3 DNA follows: TGTGCCAGCAGTTACCCGGGAGTCGCTGCCAATGAGCAGTTCTTC.

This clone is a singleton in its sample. Written as DNA, the CDR3 is TGTGCCACCAGCAGAGATCTTGCGGACTCCTACGAGCAGTACTTC. Amino acids: CATSRDLADSYEQYF. V is TRBV15 and J is TRBJ2-7; unclear D gene. V lost 0 bases to trimming and J lost 0 bases, with 9 bases between them. Germline V gene sequence: CDR1 LNHNV, CDR2 YYDKDF (reference sequence). The CDR3 sequence is 15 residues long.

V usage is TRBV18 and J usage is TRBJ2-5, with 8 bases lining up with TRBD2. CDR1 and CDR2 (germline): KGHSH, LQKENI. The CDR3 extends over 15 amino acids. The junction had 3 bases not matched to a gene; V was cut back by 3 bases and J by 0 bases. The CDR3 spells CASSPLAGYQETQYF. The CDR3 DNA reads TGTGCCAGCTCACCCTTAGCGGGGTACCAAGAGACCCAGTACTTC.

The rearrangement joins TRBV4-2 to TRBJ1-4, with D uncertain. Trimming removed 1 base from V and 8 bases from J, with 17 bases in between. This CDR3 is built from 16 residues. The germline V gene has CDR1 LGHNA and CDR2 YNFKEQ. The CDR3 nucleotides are TGTGCCAGCAGCCAAGCGGCCGGGTCAGCCTCCGAAAAACTGTTTTTT. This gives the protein CASSQAAGSASEKLFF.